What follows describes a single TCR beta chain. What it recognizes is unknown. Tagging with unique molecular identifiers was applied to individual cDNA molecules. TCRdb fed the 5' RACE reads into MiXCR, producing one record per CDR3 protein. Of 65,000 to 95,000 distinct CDR3 sequences in the sample, roughly 9.6% were seen once. The data are from a study of early T cells in non-severe SARS-CoV-2 infection. Across the whole study: Unpaired chains resulted from sequencing bulk RNA of unsorted whole blood.

Regarding the study as a whole: Anti-spike CD8 responses were favored by VDJdb matching, which missed private and CD4 specificities.

This CDR3 has 14 amino acids. CDR1 SNHLY and CDR2 FYNNEI come from the germline V gene. V lost 7 bases to trimming and J lost 5 bases; unmatched junction nucleotides: 6. Sequencing was carried out using whole blood. The clonotype was recovered from an adult who was a healthcare worker with PCR-confirmed SARS-CoV-2 infection or an uninfected control (not recorded which). The gene calls are TRBV2 and TRBJ1-4; 8 positions match TRBD1. For the CDR3, the DNA is TGTGCCAGCATTAGGGACAGGATGAATGAAAAACTGTTTTTT. It is translated as CASIRDRMNEKLFF.